The 18 T cell receptor beta chains given below trace back to one sample, sequenced in a study of OX40 agonist ivuxolimab in advanced cancers. Clones were sequenced by immunoSEQ multiplex PCR, and TCRdb holds only the in-frame ones, with some missing. Seen here are approximately 76,000 clones, about 90% observed once, and the top ten hold about 0.9%. The sequences come from CD4+ or CD8+ T cells sorted from blood, collected in a trial of the OX40 agonist ivuxolimab. The receptor set was obtained from an adult with an advanced solid tumor such as melanoma, head and neck, liver or kidney cancer.

The V and J genes are TRBV5-1 and TRBJ2-2, with D maybe TRBD2 (6 bases). The CDR3 consists of 15 residues. The germline CDR1 and CDR2 sequences are SGHRS and YFSETQ. V lost 0 bases, J lost 7 bases, and 13 bases lay in between. For the CDR3, the DNA is TGCGCCAGCAGCTTGGAAGGAGGGGCGTACGGGGAGCTGTTTTTT. Protein: CASSLEGGAYGELFF. The variable domain in full, completed from reference TRBV5-1 and TRBJ2-2, reads KAGVTQTPRYLIKTRGQQVTLSCSPISGHRSVSWYQQTPGQGLQFLFEYFSETQRNKGNFPGRFSGRQFSNSRSEMNVSTLELGDSALYLCASSLEGGAYGELFFGEGSRLTVL.

The V and J genes are TRBV5-1 and TRBJ2-1; D is unresolved. This CDR3 has 15 residues. V was cut by 2 bases and J by 0 bases, with 9 bases left in between. Germline-derived CDR1 and CDR2 are SGHRS and YFSETQ. CDR3 sequence reads: CASSFYASSYNEQFF. The CDR3 DNA reads as TGCGCCAGCAGCTTTTACGCAAGCTCCTACAATGAGCAGTTCTTC.

J is TRBJ1-1 and V is TRBV7-2, with 9 bases lining up with TRBD1. This CDR3 contains 16 residues. Germline trimming cut 3 bases from V and 4 bases from J; bases unmatched to any gene: 9. Germline V gives CDR1 SGHTA, CDR2 FQGNSA. The CDR3 here is CASSFPTGGGSTEAFF. Here the CDR3 DNA reads TGTGCCAGCAGCTTCCCAACAGGGGGCGGGAGCACTGAAGCTTTCTTT.

This chain uses TRBV19 with TRBJ1-1; D uncertain. Deletions cut 8 bases from V and 4 bases from J, with 20 bases between. The V gene's germline CDR1 is LNHDA and CDR2 SQIVND (reference sequence). CDR3 length equals 15 residues. The CDR3 DNA reads TGTGCCAGTTCGGACTTTCCCCTGGGGAGCACTGAAGCTTTCTTT. Protein product: CASSDFPLGSTEAFF.

The J gene is TRBJ2-7, the V gene TRBV7-2; maybe TRBD1 (6 bases). This CDR3 has 17 residues. The V gene lost 5 bases and the J gene lost 3 bases, with 23 bases spanning the gap. Germline V gives CDR1 SGHTA, CDR2 FQGNSA. The CDR3 region has the DNA TGTGCCAGCAGCGAAAGTAGGCTCGGACAGCCGTACTACGAGCAGTACTTC. Translated: CASSESRLGQPYYEQYF.

The chain uses TRBV6-5 and TRBJ1-1; D might be TRBD1 (5 bases). This CDR3 is built from 14 residues. The V end was cut by 6 bases, the J end by 0 bases, with 11 bases between. Germline values: CDR1 MNHEY, CDR2 SVGAGI. For the CDR3, the DNA is TGTGCCAGCAGCCGAGGGGTTCTGAACACTGAAGCTTTCTTT. Amino acids: CASSRGVLNTEAFF.

The chain is built from TRBV18 and TRBJ2-7; D is possibly TRBD1 (5 bases). CDR3 length equals 14 residues. The germline CDR1 and CDR2 sequences are KGHSH and LQKENI. V shed 2 bases and J shed 1 base, with 9 bases lying between them. CDR3 amino acids: CASSPNRQSYEQYF. In nucleotides, the CDR3 is TGTGCCAGCTCACCAAACAGGCAATCCTACGAGCAGTACTTC.

V is TRBV4-3 and J is TRBJ2-1; 8 bases match TRBD1. CDR3 size: 18 residues. Per the germline V gene, CDR1 is LGHNA and CDR2 is YSLEER. V dropped 0 bases and J dropped 0; count of bases not matched to a gene: 7. The CDR3 loop is CASSQDRQGWVSYNEQFF. CDR3 sequence (DNA): TGCGCCAGCAGCCAAGATCGACAGGGGTGGGTCTCCTACAATGAGCAGTTCTTC.

J is TRBJ2-4 and V is TRBV10-2; TRBD1 matches at 10 bases. The V and J ends lost 10 bases and 2 bases, in that order; junction bases with no gene match: 8. The CDR3 sequence is 15 residues long. The germline V gene encodes CDR1 WSHSY and CDR2 SAAADI. This CDR3 reads CATSGGQGTKNIQYF. DNA of the CDR3: TGCGCCACAAGCGGGGGACAGGGGACCAAAAACATTCAGTACTTC.

The chain uses TRBV6-6 and TRBJ2-7; D is undetermined. Germline-derived CDR1 and CDR2 are MNHNY and SVGAGI (reference sequence). The CDR3 covers 15 residues. Trimming shortened V by 3 bases and J by 0 bases, and 12 bases separated the two germline ends. CDR3 residues: CASSYSGSYSYEQYF. CDR3 bases: TGTGCCAGCAGTTATTCTGGGTCTTACTCCTACGAGCAGTACTTC.

The chain carries TRBV5-1 and TRBJ1-4, with TRBD1 matching 11 bases. CDR3 size: 18 residues. Per germline, CDR1 SGHRS and CDR2 YFSETQ. The J segment lost 0 bases and the V segment lost 4 bases, leaving 8 bases of the junction unmatched. This CDR3 is CASSQLGQGGATNEKLFF. In nucleotides, the CDR3 is TGCGCCAGCAGCCAACTGGGACAGGGGGGTGCAACTAATGAAAAACTGTTTTTT.

The J gene is TRBJ2-7, the V gene TRBV6-6, with 11 bases lining up with TRBD2. CDR3 length: 15 amino acids. V was clipped by 5 bases and J by 5 bases; unmatched bases: 8. Germline V gene data show CDR1 as MNHNY and CDR2 as SVGAGI (reference sequence). CDR3 amino acids: CASSRTSGSPNEQYF. CDR3 nucleotides: TGTGCCAGCAGTCGAACTAGCGGGAGCCCAAACGAGCAGTACTTC.

This clone showed up many times. The chain has TRBV9 and TRBJ1-4, with D possibly TRBD1 on 5 matching bases. With 0 bases removed from V and 11 bases from J, the gap between germline ends came to 14 bases. This CDR3 has 14 residues. Germline CDR1 reads SGDLS; CDR2 reads YYNGEE. The CDR3 region is CASSVVPTSGKLFF. The CDR3, as DNA: TGTGCCAGCAGCGTAGTACCGACATCAGGGAAACTGTTTTTT.

The chain joins TRBV7-3 to TRBJ1-2; unclear D gene. CDR1 is SGHTA and CDR2 is FQGTGA in the germline V gene. The ends were cut back, 3 bases at V and 4 bases at J, with 12 bases in the middle. This CDR3 has 14 residues. The CDR3 protein is CASSFDGRSYGYTF. For the CDR3, the DNA is TGTGCCAGCAGCTTCGACGGAAGAAGCTATGGCTACACCTTC.

The J gene is TRBJ2-1, the V gene TRBV5-6; D ambiguous. Germline V gene lookup returns CDR1 SGHDT and CDR2 YYEEEE. The CDR3 is made up of 15 amino acids. V lost 6 bases and J lost 7, with 20 bases in between. CDR3 in amino acids: CASITSVRHTNEQFF. CDR3 sequence (DNA): TGTGCCAGCATCACCAGCGTCAGGCATACGAATGAGCAGTTCTTC.

The chain employs TRBV11-3 and TRBJ2-6; D gene ambiguous. The germline gives CDR1 SGHNT, CDR2 YENEEA. CDR3 length: 16 residues. Trimming took off 1 base at V and 2 bases at J, with 9 bases between the two ends. CDR3 sequence: CASSLGVGPGANVLTF. DNA of the CDR3: TGTGCCAGCAGCTTAGGAGTGGGTCCTGGGGCCAACGTCCTGACTTTC.

The table lists this clone with a few counts. The rearrangement joins TRBV30 to TRBJ1-1, with 9 positions matching TRBD1. The CDR3 has 14 residues. Trimming took 2 bases from V and 6 from J; bases not matched to a gene: 7. Germline V gives CDR1 GTSNPN, CDR2 SVGIG (reference sequence). Here the CDR3 reads CAWSIWGQGSEAFF. The DNA of the CDR3 is TGTGCCTGGAGTATATGGGGACAGGGTTCTGAAGCTTTCTTT.

This sequence joins TRBV11-2 and TRBJ1-2; no reliable D call. The V and J ends lost 5 bases and 0 bases respectively, with 10 bases between them. Germline values: CDR1 SGHAT, CDR2 FQNNGV. The length of the CDR3 is 14 residues. The CDR3 reads CASSPGMTNYGYTF. The CDR3 nucleotides are TGTGCCAGCAGCCCTGGTATGACTAACTATGGCTACACCTTC.